The 8 T cell receptor beta chains presented below share a single source sample, sequenced in a study of cytotoxic CD8 clonotypes in ibrutinib-treated CLL. Produced via immunoSEQ multiplex PCR; TCRdb's table is partial and in-frame only. The sample consists of about 140,000 clones, over 75% of them appearing once. Sequenced material: PBMCs, taken after 36 months of ibrutinib treatment. These receptors all stem from a human donor with chronic lymphocytic leukemia.

This chain uses TRBV4-1 with TRBJ2-7; 8 bases align to TRBD2. The length of the CDR3 is 15 residues. The germline V gene encodes CDR1 MGHRA and CDR2 YSYEKL. With 0 bases clipped from V and 6 bases from J, the junction kept 7 bases outside the gene matches. The CDR3 loop is CASSQERSGGAEQYF. DNA of the CDR3: TGCGCCAGCAGCCAAGAGCGTTCGGGAGGGGCCGAGCAGTACTTC.

J is TRBJ2-6 and V is TRBV5-1, with a possible D match to TRBD1 (6 bases). V was trimmed by 6 bases and J by 0 bases, leaving 16 bases between them. Per the germline V gene, CDR1 is SGHRS and CDR2 is YFSETQ. The CDR3 totals 17 residues. In DNA form, the CDR3 reads TGCGCCAGCAACTCCGGGACAACTAGCTCTGGGGCCAACGTCCTGACTTTC. Its translation: CASNSGTTSSGANVLTF.

V usage is TRBV18 and J usage is TRBJ2-7; TRBD2 is a possible D gene (5 bases). Germline V CDR1 and CDR2: KGHSH, LQKENI. The length of the CDR3 is 14 residues. The ends were cut back, 6 bases at V and 1 base at J, with 13 bases in the middle. CDR3 amino acids: CASSTAGNSYEQYF. In DNA form, the CDR3 reads TGTGCCAGCTCCACCGCCGGGAATTCCTACGAGCAGTACTTC.

The chain is built from TRBV5-1 and TRBJ2-1; D gene ambiguous. The V gene's germline CDR1 is SGHRS and CDR2 YFSETQ. With 0 bases removed from V and 8 bases from J, the gap between germline ends came to 12 bases. The CDR3 is 14 amino acids. CDR3 DNA: TGCGCCAGCAGCTTGGATTACCCGGCGGATGAGCAGTTCTTC. It yields the protein CASSLDYPADEQFF.

The V and J genes are TRBV7-9 and TRBJ1-2, with 8 bases matching TRBD1. This CDR3 contains 17 residues. After removal of 5 bases from V and 2 bases from J, the junction contained 13 bases not matched to a gene. Germline lookup yields CDR1 SEHNR and CDR2 FQNEAQ (reference sequence). As DNA, the CDR3 is TGTGCCAGCAGCCCGAAAATCCGGGACAGGACAAACTATGGCTACACCTTC. Residues: CASSPKIRDRTNYGYTF.

The rearrangement uses TRBV4-1 and TRBJ1-1; 7 bases agree with TRBD1. CDR3 length equals 19 residues. Germline values: CDR1 MGHRA, CDR2 YSYEKL. V shed 4 bases, J shed 0 bases, and the junction held 17 bases outside the gene matches. This CDR3 is CASSRLSTGWTEMNTEAFF. As DNA, the CDR3 is TGCGCCAGCAGCCGGCTCTCGACAGGGTGGACCGAAATGAACACTGAAGCTTTCTTT.

V and J are TRBV6-1 and TRBJ2-7; D call uncertain. From germline, CDR1 is MNHNS and CDR2 SASEGT. This CDR3 is built from 15 residues. Trimming pared 6 bases from V and 0 bases from J, leaving 15 bases between. In DNA form, the CDR3 reads TGTGCCAGCAGAAAAGAGGACGGGCACTCCTACGAGCAGTACTTC. It translates to CASRKEDGHSYEQYF.

The V gene is TRBV12-5, the J gene TRBJ2-1; D is uncertain. Per the germline V gene, CDR1 is LGHNT and CDR2 is FRNRAP. V was shortened by 1 base and J by 10 bases, with 11 bases between the two germline ends. The CDR3 is made up of 13 amino acids. The DNA for the CDR3 is TGTGCTAGTGGTTTGGGGGTAGCAAGGGAGCAGTTCTTC. It translates to CASGLGVAREQFF.